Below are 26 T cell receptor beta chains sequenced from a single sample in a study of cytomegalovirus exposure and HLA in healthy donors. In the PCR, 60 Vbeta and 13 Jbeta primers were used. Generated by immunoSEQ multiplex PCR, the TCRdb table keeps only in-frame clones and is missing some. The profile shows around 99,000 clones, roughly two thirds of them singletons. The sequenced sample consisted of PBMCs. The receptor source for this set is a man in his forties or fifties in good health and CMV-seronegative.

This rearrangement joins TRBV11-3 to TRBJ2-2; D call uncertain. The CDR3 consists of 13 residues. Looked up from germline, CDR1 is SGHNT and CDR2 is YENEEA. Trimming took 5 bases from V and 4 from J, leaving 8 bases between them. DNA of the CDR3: TGTGCCAGCAGCCTACAGCTCACCGGGGAGCTGTTTTTT. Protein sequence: CASSLQLTGELFF.

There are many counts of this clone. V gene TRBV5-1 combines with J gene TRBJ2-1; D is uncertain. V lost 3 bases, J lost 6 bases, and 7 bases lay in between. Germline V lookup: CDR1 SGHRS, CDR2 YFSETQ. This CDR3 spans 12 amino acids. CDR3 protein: CASSWSVNEQFF. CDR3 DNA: TGCGCCAGCAGCTGGTCGGTCAATGAGCAGTTCTTC.

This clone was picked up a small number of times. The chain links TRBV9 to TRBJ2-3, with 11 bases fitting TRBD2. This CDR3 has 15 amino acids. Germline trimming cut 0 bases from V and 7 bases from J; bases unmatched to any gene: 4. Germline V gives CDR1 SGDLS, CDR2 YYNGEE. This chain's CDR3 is CASSVVAGGDYTQYF. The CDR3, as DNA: TGTGCCAGCAGCGTAGTAGCGGGGGGGGACTATACGCAGTATTTT.

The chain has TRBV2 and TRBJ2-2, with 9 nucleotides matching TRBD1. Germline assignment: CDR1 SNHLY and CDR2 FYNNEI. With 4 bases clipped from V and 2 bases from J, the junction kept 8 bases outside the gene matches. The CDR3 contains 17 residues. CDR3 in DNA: TGTGCCAGCAGTGCTGGACAGGGGAGGCGAAACACCGGGGAGCTGTTTTTT. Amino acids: CASSAGQGRRNTGELFF.

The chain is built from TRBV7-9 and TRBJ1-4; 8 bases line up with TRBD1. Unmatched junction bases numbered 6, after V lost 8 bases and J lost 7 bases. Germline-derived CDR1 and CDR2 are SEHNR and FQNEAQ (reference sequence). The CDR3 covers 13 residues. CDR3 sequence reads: CASGGDRTEKLFF. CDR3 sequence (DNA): TGTGCCAGCGGAGGGGACAGGACTGAAAAACTGTTTTTT.

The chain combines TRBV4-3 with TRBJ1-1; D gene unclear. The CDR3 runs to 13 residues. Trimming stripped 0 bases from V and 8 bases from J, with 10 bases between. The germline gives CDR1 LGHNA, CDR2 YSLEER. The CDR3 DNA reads TGCGCCAGCAGCCAAGAAAGCCTCGCAGAAGCTTTCTTT. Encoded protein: CASSQESLAEAFF.

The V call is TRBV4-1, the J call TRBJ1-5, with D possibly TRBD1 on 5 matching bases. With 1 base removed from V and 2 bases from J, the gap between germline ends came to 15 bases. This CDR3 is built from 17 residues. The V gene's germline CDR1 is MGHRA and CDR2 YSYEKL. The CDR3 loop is CASSQGYGGSGNQPQHF. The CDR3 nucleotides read TGCGCCAGCAGCCAAGGGTACGGGGGATCGGGCAATCAGCCCCAGCATTTT.

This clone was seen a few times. The CDR3 DNA reads as TGTGCCAGCAGTTTATTGGGCGGCTACACCTTC. Its protein is CASSLLGGYTF. The J gene is TRBJ1-2, the V gene TRBV28; no firm D call. Germline-derived CDR1 and CDR2 are MDHEN and SYDVKM. The CDR3 runs 11 residues. Trimming shortened V by 1 base and J by 8 bases, and 5 bases separated the two germline ends.

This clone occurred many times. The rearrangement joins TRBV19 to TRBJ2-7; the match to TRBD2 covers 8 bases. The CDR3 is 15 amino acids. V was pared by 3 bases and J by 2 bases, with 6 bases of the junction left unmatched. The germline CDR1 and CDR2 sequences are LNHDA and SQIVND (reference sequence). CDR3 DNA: TGTGCCAGTAGTATGAGCGGGGGACCTCCCTACGAGCAGTACTTC. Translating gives CASSMSGGPPYEQYF.

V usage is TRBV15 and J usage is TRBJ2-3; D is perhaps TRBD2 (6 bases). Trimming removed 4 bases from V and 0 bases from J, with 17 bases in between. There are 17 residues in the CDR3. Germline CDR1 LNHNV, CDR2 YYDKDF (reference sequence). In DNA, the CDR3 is TGTGCCACCAGCACCCTCGGAGTAGCGGATAGCACAGATACGCAGTATTTT. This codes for CATSTLGVADSTDTQYF.

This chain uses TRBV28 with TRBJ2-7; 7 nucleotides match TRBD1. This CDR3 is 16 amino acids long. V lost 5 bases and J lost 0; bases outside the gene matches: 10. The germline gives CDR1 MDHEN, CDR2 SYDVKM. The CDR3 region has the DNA TGTGCCAGCAGTCCGTGGGACAGACTAAGCTCCTACGAGCAGTACTTC. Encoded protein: CASSPWDRLSSYEQYF.

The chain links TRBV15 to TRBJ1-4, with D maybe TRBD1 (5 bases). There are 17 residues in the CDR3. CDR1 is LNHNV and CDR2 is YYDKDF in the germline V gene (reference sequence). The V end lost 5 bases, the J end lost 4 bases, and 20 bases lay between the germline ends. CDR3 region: CATSRNGRDGINEKLFF. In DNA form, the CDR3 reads TGTGCCACCAGCCGAAATGGGCGGGACGGAATTAATGAAAAACTGTTTTTT.

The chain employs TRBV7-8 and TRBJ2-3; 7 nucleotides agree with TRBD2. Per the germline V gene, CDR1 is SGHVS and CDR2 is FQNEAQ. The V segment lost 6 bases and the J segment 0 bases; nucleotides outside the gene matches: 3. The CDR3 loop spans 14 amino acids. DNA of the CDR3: TGTGCCAGCAGACTAGCGACTAGCACAGATACGCAGTATTTT. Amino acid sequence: CASRLATSTDTQYF.

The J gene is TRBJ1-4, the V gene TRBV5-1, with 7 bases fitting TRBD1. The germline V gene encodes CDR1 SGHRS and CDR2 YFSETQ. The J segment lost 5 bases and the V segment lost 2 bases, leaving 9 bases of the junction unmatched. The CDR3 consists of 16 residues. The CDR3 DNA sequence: TGCGCCAGCAGCTTCCTAACGGGACAGCTGAATGAAAAACTGTTTTTT. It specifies CASSFLTGQLNEKLFF.

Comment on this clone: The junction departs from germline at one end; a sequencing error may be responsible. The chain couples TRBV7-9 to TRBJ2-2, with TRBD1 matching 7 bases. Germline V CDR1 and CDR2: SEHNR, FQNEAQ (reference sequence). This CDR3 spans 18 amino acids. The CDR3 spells CSSSSRDRVNSNTGELFF. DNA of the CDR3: TGTTCCAGCAGCTCACGGGACAGAGTAAATTCGAACACCGGGGAGCTGTTTTTT.

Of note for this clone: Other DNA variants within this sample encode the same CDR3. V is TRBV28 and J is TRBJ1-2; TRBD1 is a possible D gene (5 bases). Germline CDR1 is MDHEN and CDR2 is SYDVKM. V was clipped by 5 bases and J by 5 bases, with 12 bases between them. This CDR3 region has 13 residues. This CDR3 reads CASSPPGEYGYTF. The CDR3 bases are TGTGCCAGCAGTCCCCCGGGGGAATATGGCTACACCTTC.

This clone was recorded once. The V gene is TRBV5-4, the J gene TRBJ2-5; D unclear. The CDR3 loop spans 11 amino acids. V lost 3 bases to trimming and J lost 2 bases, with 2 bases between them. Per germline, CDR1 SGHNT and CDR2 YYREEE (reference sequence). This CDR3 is CASSSQETQYF. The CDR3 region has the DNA TGTGCCAGCAGCTCGCAAGAGACCCAGTACTTC. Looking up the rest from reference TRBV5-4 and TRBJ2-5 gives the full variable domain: ETGVTQSPTHLIKTRGQQVTLRCSSQSGHNTVSWYQQALGQGPQFIFQYYREEENGRGNFPPRFSGLQFPNYSSELNVNALELDDSALYLCASSSQETQYFGPGTRLLVL.

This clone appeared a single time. CDR3 in DNA: TGCGCCAGCAGCCAAGAGGTCCTAGCGGGGGGCCCTTACAATGAGCAGTTCTTC. Translated, it gives CASSQEVLAGGPYNEQFF. The chain joins TRBV4-3 to TRBJ2-1; TRBD2 matches 11 bases. The CDR3 consists of 18 residues. Trimming at V came to 0 bases and at J to 4 bases, leaving 8 bases not matched to a gene. CDR1 and CDR2 from the germline V gene are LGHNA and YSLEER.

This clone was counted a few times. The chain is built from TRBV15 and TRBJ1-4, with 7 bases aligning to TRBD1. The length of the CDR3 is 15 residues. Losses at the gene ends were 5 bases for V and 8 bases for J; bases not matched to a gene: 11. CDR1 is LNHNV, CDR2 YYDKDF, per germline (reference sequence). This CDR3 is CATSPHRGDVEKLFF. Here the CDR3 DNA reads TGTGCCACCAGCCCACACAGGGGCGACGTCGAAAAACTGTTTTTT.

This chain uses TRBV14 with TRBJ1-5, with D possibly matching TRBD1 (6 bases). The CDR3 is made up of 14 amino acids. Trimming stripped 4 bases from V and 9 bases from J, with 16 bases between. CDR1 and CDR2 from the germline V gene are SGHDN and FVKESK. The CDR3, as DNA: TGTGCCAGCAGCCCGCGGGGGGGGCTGTGGCCCCAGCATTTT. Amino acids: CASSPRGGLWPQHF. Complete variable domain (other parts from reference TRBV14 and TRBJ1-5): EAGVTQFPSHSVIEKGQTVTLRCDPISGHDNLYWYRRVMGKEIKFLLHFVKESKQDESGMPNNRFLAERTGGTYSTLKVQPAELEDSGVYFCASSPRGGLWPQHFGDGTRLSIL.

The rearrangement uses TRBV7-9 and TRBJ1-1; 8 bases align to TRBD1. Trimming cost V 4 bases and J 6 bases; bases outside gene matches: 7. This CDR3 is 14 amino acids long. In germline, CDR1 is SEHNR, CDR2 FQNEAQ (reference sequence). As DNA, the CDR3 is TGTGCCAGCAGCTCCAGGACAGGGATCCCTGAAGCTTTCTTT. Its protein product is CASSSRTGIPEAFF.

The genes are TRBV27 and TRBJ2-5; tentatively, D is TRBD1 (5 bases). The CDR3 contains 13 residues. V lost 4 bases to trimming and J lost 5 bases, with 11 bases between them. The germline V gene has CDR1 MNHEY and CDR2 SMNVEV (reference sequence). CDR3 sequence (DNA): TGTGCCAGCAGTTATCAGGGTGGGGAGACCCAGTACTTC. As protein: CASSYQGGETQYF.

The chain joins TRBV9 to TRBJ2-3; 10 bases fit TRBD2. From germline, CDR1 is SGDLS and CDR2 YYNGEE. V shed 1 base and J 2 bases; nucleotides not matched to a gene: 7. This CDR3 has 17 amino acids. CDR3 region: CASSVSAGGRVTDTQYF. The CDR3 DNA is TGTGCCAGCAGCGTATCAGCGGGGGGGCGGGTCACAGATACGCAGTATTTT.

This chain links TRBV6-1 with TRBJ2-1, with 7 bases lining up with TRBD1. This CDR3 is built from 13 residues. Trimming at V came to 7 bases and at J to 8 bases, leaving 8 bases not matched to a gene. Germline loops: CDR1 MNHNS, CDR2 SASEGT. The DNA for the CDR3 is TGTGCCAGCATCCAGACAGGGTGGCATGAGCAGTTCTTC. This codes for CASIQTGWHEQFF.

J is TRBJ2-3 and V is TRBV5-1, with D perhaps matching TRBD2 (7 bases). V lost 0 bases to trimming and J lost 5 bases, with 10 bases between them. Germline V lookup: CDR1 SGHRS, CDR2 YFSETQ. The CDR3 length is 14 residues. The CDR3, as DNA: TGCGCCAGCAGCTTGGACAGGGAGGGAGATACGCAGTATTTT. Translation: CASSLDREGDTQYF.

The CDR3 here is CASSMDRGREQYF. CDR3 bases: TGTGCCAGCAGCATGGACAGGGGGAGGGAGCAGTACTTC. The genes are TRBV7-9 and TRBJ2-7; 10 bases are a match to TRBD1. V gave up 5 bases and J gave up 7 bases; unmatched junction bases: 5. Germline V gives CDR1 SEHNR, CDR2 FQNEAQ (reference sequence). The CDR3 has 13 residues.